Each of the 23 T cell receptor beta chains below was sequenced from the same sample in a study of shared clonotypes between healthy human individuals. Measured with immunoSEQ multiplex PCR; TCRdb has only the in-frame clones, and not every one. The table lists 2 million to 2.5 million clones, approximately 93% of them singletons. Sample: naive CD4+ T cells from PBMCs. Subset reported: CD45RA+ positively selected. The receptors originated from a man aged 18 to 30 in good health. Some clones in this sample may be carry-over from other donors' samples.

The chain joins TRBV7-3 to TRBJ2-1; 8 nucleotides match TRBD2. The CDR3 has 18 amino acids. The germline V gene has CDR1 SGHTA and CDR2 FQGTGA. Trimming took 6 bases from V and 5 from J; bases not matched to a gene: 18. The CDR3 DNA reads TGTGCCAGCAGTGAGGGCCCCAGACCGGGACTAGGCCACAATGAGCAGTTCTTC. This sequence encodes CASSEGPRPGLGHNEQFF.

This chain joins TRBV20-1 and TRBJ1-2; D might be TRBD1 (6 bases). V lost 8 bases and J lost 4, with 11 bases in between. This CDR3 is built from 11 residues. Germline values: CDR1 DFQATT, CDR2 SNEGSKA (reference sequence). CDR3 sequence: CSLDRIYGYTF. CDR3 sequence (DNA): TGCAGTCTTGACAGGATCTATGGCTACACCTTC.

This sequence joins TRBV28 and TRBJ2-7; D possibly corresponds to TRBD1 (6 bases). The V gene's germline CDR1 is MDHEN and CDR2 SYDVKM. V was trimmed by 10 bases and J by 6 bases, leaving 22 bases between them. The CDR3 spans 14 residues. The CDR3 sequence: CATSGRPGAGEQYF. The CDR3 DNA sequence: TGTGCCACCTCAGGAAGACCAGGGGCCGGCGAGCAGTACTTC.

This clone occurred many times. This rearrangement joins TRBV7-2 to TRBJ1-5; unclear D gene. The CDR3 totals 16 residues. Germline values: CDR1 SGHTA, CDR2 FQGNSA. The V and J ends lost 0 bases and 0 bases respectively, with 9 bases between them. DNA of the CDR3: TGTGCCAGCAGCTTAGCCGACACTTATAGCAATCAGCCCCAGCATTTT. This translates into CASSLADTYSNQPQHF.

J is TRBJ2-1 and V is TRBV6-1; unclear D gene. Trimming pared 8 bases from V and 12 bases from J, leaving 11 bases between. There are 10 residues in the CDR3. Looked up from germline, CDR1 is MNHNS and CDR2 is SASEGT. CDR3 region: CASLTNRQFF. The CDR3 region has the DNA TGTGCCAGCCTGACCAACCGGCAGTTCTTC.

As for this clone: Other DNA sequences in this sample translate to the same CDR3. The chain links TRBV5-8 to TRBJ2-7; D uncertain. Per the germline V gene, CDR1 is SGHTS and CDR2 is YDEGEE. V gave up 4 bases and J gave up 0 bases, with 2 bases separating them. The CDR3 runs to 11 residues. The chain's CDR3 is CASSRSYEQYF. In DNA form, the CDR3 reads TGTGCCAGCAGCCGCTCCTACGAGCAGTACTTC. The complete variable domain, with remaining parts taken from reference TRBV5-8 and TRBJ2-7, reads EAGVTQSPTHLIKTRGQQATLRCSPISGHTSVYWYQQALGLGLQFLLWYDEGEERNRGNFPPRFSGRQFPNYSSELNVNALELEDSALYLCASSRSYEQYFGPGTRLTVT.

The rearrangement links TRBV5-4 to TRBJ2-1; a weak D match, TRBD1 (6 bases). V was clipped by 4 bases and J by 6 bases, with 20 bases between them. This CDR3 has 16 amino acids. The germline CDR1 and CDR2 sequences are SGHNT and YYREEE (reference sequence). CDR3 sequence reads: CASSPVPGEVFNEQFF. The CDR3 DNA reads TGTGCCAGCAGCCCCGTTCCAGGGGAAGTTTTCAATGAGCAGTTCTTC.

The chain couples TRBV7-3 to TRBJ1-5; no definite D call. The V gene lost 7 bases and the J gene lost 7 bases, with 8 bases spanning the gap. The CDR3 is 11 residues long. CDR1 is SGHTA and CDR2 is FQGTGA in the germline V gene. This chain's CDR3 is CASTDWQPQHF. In DNA form, the CDR3 reads TGTGCCAGCACCGACTGGCAGCCCCAGCATTTT.

This chain connects TRBV7-7 to TRBJ1-3; D remains unclear. V was clipped by 6 bases and J by 4 bases, with 10 bases between them. CDR1 and CDR2 from the germline V gene are SSHAT and FNYEAQ (reference sequence). CDR3 length equals 13 residues. The CDR3 nucleotides are TGTGCCAGCAGTCCCGCGGGGGGAAACACCATATATTTT. Amino acids: CASSPAGGNTIYF.

V usage is TRBV10-3 and J usage is TRBJ2-2; 8 nucleotides agree with TRBD1. After removal of 4 bases from V and 4 bases from J, the junction contained 8 bases not matched to a gene. Germline V gene sequence: CDR1 ENHRY, CDR2 SYGVKD. CDR3 size: 16 residues. CDR3 amino acids: CAISGDRGSGTGELFF. The CDR3 region has the DNA TGTGCCATCAGTGGAGACAGGGGAAGTGGCACCGGGGAGCTGTTTTTT.

This clone was seen once. The J gene is TRBJ2-1, the V gene TRBV15, with TRBD2 matching 10 bases. Germline V gene data show CDR1 as LNHNV and CDR2 as YYDKDF (reference sequence). CDR3 length: 17 residues. The V and J ends lost 1 base and 8 bases, in that order; junction bases with no gene match: 11. The CDR3 bases are TGTGCCACCAGCAGAGGGAGCGGGAGGGCCCGGGGCGATGAGCAGTTCTTC. Its protein product is CATSRGSGRARGDEQFF.

The chain couples TRBV18 to TRBJ1-2; TRBD1 might be the D (5 bases). Per the germline V gene, CDR1 is KGHSH and CDR2 is LQKENI. The CDR3 runs 17 residues. V was clipped by 3 bases and J by 3 bases, with 20 bases between them. CDR3 DNA: TGTGCCAGCTCACCGGTGTCTGGGGCCGGGGGGTACTATGGCTACACCTTC. Its translation: CASSPVSGAGGYYGYTF.

This chain links TRBV18 with TRBJ2-7; possible D gene TRBD1, 6 bases. Germline lookup yields CDR1 KGHSH and CDR2 LQKENI. This CDR3 spans 14 amino acids. V gave up 6 bases and J gave up 0 bases, with 12 bases separating them. CDR3 sequence: CASSGTPTSYEQYF. In DNA form, the CDR3 reads TGTGCCAGCTCGGGGACACCCACCTCCTACGAGCAGTACTTC.

V gene TRBV6-1 combines with J gene TRBJ1-2; D not certain. The CDR3 is made up of 15 amino acids. Trimming removed 6 bases at V and 1 base at J, with 15 bases between. The germline gives CDR1 MNHNS, CDR2 SASEGT. CDR3 protein: CASRPPGGFNYGYTF. The DNA of the CDR3 is TGTGCCAGCAGGCCGCCCGGTGGGTTTAACTATGGCTACACCTTC.

Only one count was recorded for this clone. J is TRBJ2-5 and V is TRBV28; 8 bases align to TRBD2. Trimming at V came to 4 bases and at J to 2 bases, leaving 12 bases not matched to a gene. This CDR3 spans 17 amino acids. Germline CDR1 reads MDHEN; CDR2 reads SYDVKM. CDR3 coding DNA: TGTGCCAGCAGTTGGGGGGGACTAGAAAGGCTGCAAGAGACCCAGTACTTC. Amino acids: CASSWGGLERLQETQYF. Combining the CDR3 with reference TRBV28 and TRBJ2-5 gives the whole variable domain DVKVTQSSRYLVKRTGEKVFLECVQDMDHENMFWYRQDPGLGLRLIYFSYDVKMKEKGDIPEGYSVSREKKERFSLILESASTNQTSMYLCASSWGGLERLQETQYFGPGTRLLVL.

The chain couples TRBV28 to TRBJ1-3; 8 bases agree with TRBD1. After removal of 4 bases from V and 8 bases from J, the junction contained 10 bases not matched to a gene. Germline-derived CDR1 and CDR2 are MDHEN and SYDVKM. The CDR3 has 15 residues. CDR3 DNA sequence: TGTGCCAGCAGTTCAGGACAGGGTCCGGTGGACACCATATATTTT. Translating gives CASSSGQGPVDTIYF.

This clone was seen just once. The V and J genes are TRBV28 and TRBJ2-6; D might be TRBD2 (5 bases). The V and J ends lost 4 bases and 4 bases respectively, with 14 bases between them. There are 16 residues in the CDR3. In germline, CDR1 is MDHEN, CDR2 SYDVKM. Here the CDR3 DNA reads TGTGCCAGCAGTTCCCCTCAACCGGGAGGGGCCAACGTCCTGACTTTC. It is translated as CASSSPQPGGANVLTF.

This chain joins TRBV4-1 and TRBJ2-1; 8 positions agree with TRBD1. CDR1 and CDR2 (germline): MGHRA, YSYEKL. The CDR3 runs to 16 residues. Trimming at V came to 5 bases and at J to 3 bases, leaving 9 bases not matched to a gene. CDR3 sequence: CASSRAGQGYYNEQFF. The DNA for the CDR3 is TGCGCCAGCAGCAGGGCCGGACAGGGCTACTACAATGAGCAGTTCTTC.

Only one count was recorded for this clone. The J gene is TRBJ2-2, the V gene TRBV7-6, with D perhaps matching TRBD1 (6 bases). V was trimmed by 3 bases and J by 7 bases, leaving 21 bases between them. Per the germline V gene, CDR1 is SGHVS and CDR2 is FNYEAQ. This CDR3 comprises 17 residues. The CDR3 nucleotides read TGTGCCAGCAGCTTGGCTGGGGGCAGGGCGGTCGGCGGGGAGCTGTTTTTT. This encodes CASSLAGGRAVGGELFF.

The chain is built from TRBV21-1 and TRBJ1-1; the tabulated D call, TRBD1, remains unverified against the DNA. TRBV21-1 is described as a pseudogene. This CDR3 contains 19 residues. CDR3 loop: CASSKALWDRGVVDTEAFF. CDR3 DNA: TGTGCCAGCAGCAAAGCGCTATGGGACAGGGGAGTAGTGGACACTGAAGCTTTCTTT.

The V gene is TRBV28, the J gene TRBJ2-7; D unresolved. Looked up from germline, CDR1 is MDHEN and CDR2 is SYDVKM. The V end was cut by 3 bases, the J end by 5 bases, with 11 bases between. This CDR3 is built from 13 residues. CDR3 in amino acids: CASSLVRAHEQYF. As DNA, the CDR3 is TGTGCCAGCAGTTTGGTTAGGGCCCACGAGCAGTACTTC.

The genes are TRBV2 and TRBJ2-1; no reliable D call. The V gene lost 3 bases and the J gene lost 7 bases, with 13 bases spanning the gap. Germline V gives CDR1 SNHLY, CDR2 FYNNEI. CDR3 length: 14 residues. The CDR3 is CASSELEVGNEQFF. The CDR3 DNA follows: TGTGCCAGCAGTGAGTTAGAGGTCGGAAATGAGCAGTTCTTC.

A note on this clone: Other nucleotide sequences in the sample specify the same CDR3. This chain uses TRBV7-9 with TRBJ1-3, with 7 bases matching TRBD1. Per the germline V gene, CDR1 is SEHNR and CDR2 is FQNEAQ (reference sequence). V was clipped by 3 bases and J by 0 bases; unmatched bases: 2. CDR3 length: 15 residues. This CDR3 is CASSLGQNSGNTIYF. In DNA form, the CDR3 reads TGTGCCAGCAGCTTGGGACAGAACTCTGGAAACACCATATATTTT.